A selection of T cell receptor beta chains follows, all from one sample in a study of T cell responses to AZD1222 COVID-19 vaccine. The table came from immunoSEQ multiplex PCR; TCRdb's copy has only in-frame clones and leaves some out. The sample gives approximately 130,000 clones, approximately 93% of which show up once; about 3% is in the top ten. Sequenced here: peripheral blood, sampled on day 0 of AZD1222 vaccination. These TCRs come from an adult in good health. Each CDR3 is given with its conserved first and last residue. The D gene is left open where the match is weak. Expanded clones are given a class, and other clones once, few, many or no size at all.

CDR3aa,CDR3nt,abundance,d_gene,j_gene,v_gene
CASSQALAGSSYNEQFF,TGCGCCAGCAGCCAAGCACTAGCGGGCAGCTCCTACAATGAGCAGTTCTTC,-,TRBD2,TRBJ2-1,TRBV4-3
CASSQGGVREKLFF,TGTGCCAGCAGCCAAGGGGGGGTCAGGGAAAAACTGTTTTTT,-,-,TRBJ1-4,TRBV3-1/TRBV3-2
CAWNPMTRTGELFF,TGTGCCTGGAATCCAATGACCCGCACCGGGGAGCTGTTTTTT,-,-,TRBJ2-2,TRBV30
CASSLDDAASTDTQYF,TGTGCCAGCAGCTTAGATGATGCCGCTAGCACAGATACGCAGTATTTT,-,-,TRBJ2-3,TRBV7-2
CAWSVVGDRPNYGYTF,TGTGCCTGGAGTGTAGTTGGGGACAGGCCTAACTATGGCTACACCTTC,-,TRBD1,TRBJ1-2,TRBV30
CASSPPEVYSGNTIYF,TGTGCCAGCTCACCACCGGAGGTTTATTCTGGAAACACCATATATTTT,-,-,TRBJ1-3,TRBV18
CASTTRGRARNEQFF,TGTGCCAGCACTACCCGCGGCAGGGCTCGGAATGAGCAGTTCTTC,-,-,TRBJ2-1,TRBV28
CASSFTGTGDTGELFF,TGCGCCAGCAGCTTCACCGGGACAGGGGACACCGGGGAGCTGTTTTTT,-,TRBD1,TRBJ2-2,TRBV5-1
CASSEESTGTDTQYF,TGTGCCAGCAGTGAAGAGTCGACGGGGACAGATACGCAGTATTTT,medium-sized,-,TRBJ2-3,TRBV6-4
CAIRAGLPHSTDTQYF,TGTGCCATCAGGGCCGGACTACCCCACAGCACAGATACGCAGTATTTT,-,-,TRBJ2-3,TRBV10-3
CASSLRPGAFAYTEAFF,TGTGCCAGCAGTTTACGTCCGGGGGCCTTTGCATACACTGAAGCTTTCTTT,-,-,TRBJ1-1,TRBV27
CASSQTGGSRNEQFF,TGTGCCAGCAGCCAGACTGGAGGGTCGAGGAATGAGCAGTTCTTC,-,-,TRBJ2-1,TRBV7-2
CASSPRADANYGYTF,TGTGCCAGCTCACCAAGGGCGGACGCTAACTATGGCTACACCTTC,-,-,TRBJ1-2,TRBV18
CASGIPGPSRAFF,TGTGCCAGCGGGATCCCGGGCCCCAGTCGTGCTTTCTTT,-,-,TRBJ1-1,TRBV27
CASSILQGRNEKLFF,TGTGCCAGTAGTATTTTACAGGGGAGGAATGAAAAACTGTTTTTT,-,TRBD1,TRBJ1-4,TRBV19
CASSLWGGGAEAFF,TGTGCCAGCAGTTTATGGGGTGGGGGTGCTGAAGCTTTCTTT,-,-,TRBJ1-1,TRBV28
CASSVGRQETQYF,TGTGCCAGCAGCGTAGGCAGGCAAGAGACCCAGTACTTC,-,-,TRBJ2-5,TRBV9
CASSAMGYTDTQYF,TGTGCCAGCAGCGCCATGGGGTACACAGATACGCAGTATTTT,-,-,TRBJ2-3,TRBV9
CASRRGTGGYTEAFF,TGTGCCAGCAGGAGGGGGACAGGGGGATATACTGAAGCTTTCTTT,-,TRBD1,TRBJ1-1,TRBV6-6
CASSQLRGRDYGYTF,TGTGCCAGCAGCCAATTGAGGGGTCGCGACTATGGCTACACCTTC,once,-,TRBJ1-2,TRBV2
CSASVRTGTYEQYF,TGCAGTGCTAGTGTCCGGACAGGGACCTACGAGCAGTACTTC,-,TRBD1,TRBJ2-7,TRBV20-1
CSARGTANTF,TGCAGTGCTAGGGGGACAGCCAACACCTTC,-,TRBD1,TRBJ1-2,TRBV20-1
CASSYNYNSPLHF,TGTGCCAGCAGTTATAACTATAATTCACCCCTCCACTTT,few,-,TRBJ1-6,TRBV6-2/TRBV6-3
CSASPPGGNQPQHF,TGCAGTGCTAGTCCCCCAGGGGGCAATCAGCCCCAGCATTTT,-,-,TRBJ1-5,TRBV20-1
CASSPGADGSTIYF,TGTGCCAGCAGCCCGGGGGCGGATGGCAGCACCATATATTTT,-,-,TRBJ1-3,TRBV9